The 30 T cell receptor beta chains below come from one sample, sequenced in a study of blood T cells in healthy people across ages (dated by TCRdb to about 2015). The library was prepared using 5' RACE. TCRdb records Illumina HiSeq 2500 as the sequencer. A second 7 to 11 cycle PCR used a sample-barcoded 5' primer and a J-beta primer mix. TCRdb passed the public sequencing reads through fastp at Q25 and MiXCR, retaining productive beta sequences. Rows with one shared CDR3 protein collapse into an entry with the most common genes and DNA. The sample includes roughly 1,500,000 distinct CDR3 sequences, with about 35% observed a single time. The ten largest clones represent around 10% of the sample. Input material: blood. The source of these receptors is a woman aged 25 to 39 in good health.

The rearrangement uses TRBV2 and TRBJ1-1; D gene uncertain. The CDR3 has 14 residues. CDR1 is SNHLY and CDR2 is FYNNEI in the germline V gene. Trimming removed 7 bases at V and 0 bases at J, with 12 bases between. CDR3 sequence reads: CASTTTQVNTEAFF. In DNA form, the CDR3 reads TGTGCCAGCACCACAACTCAGGTGAACACTGAAGCTTTCTTT.

This clonotype came up a few times. The V and J genes are TRBV20-1 and TRBJ2-5; D gene ambiguous. CDR3 length: 11 residues. Trimming took 3 bases from V and 5 from J, leaving 7 bases between them. CDR1 is DFQATT and CDR2 is SNEGSKA in the germline V gene (reference sequence). The CDR3 is CSASHKETQYF. The CDR3 nucleotides are TGCAGTGCTAGTCATAAGGAGACCCAGTACTTC.

CDR3 sequence: CAWSESAVYYNEQFF. In nucleotides, the CDR3 is TGTGCCTGGAGTGAATCGGCCGTGTACTACAATGAGCAGTTCTTC. The chain uses TRBV30 and TRBJ2-1; D is uncertain. The CDR3 has 15 residues. The ends were cut back, 1 base at V and 3 bases at J, with 13 bases in the middle. Germline V CDR1 and CDR2: GTSNPN, SVGIG (reference sequence).

This clonotype turned up a few times. The CDR3 coding sequence is TGTGCCAGCAGCTTAGCTCCGCGGGCCCCCCAAGAGACCCAGTACTTC. Translated: CASSLAPRAPQETQYF. V gene TRBV13 combines with J gene TRBJ2-5, with D perhaps TRBD2 (5 bases). From germline, CDR1 is PRHDT and CDR2 FYEKMQ (reference sequence). The germline V and J ends were trimmed by 1 base and 1 base, with 13 bases remaining between them. The length of the CDR3 is 16 residues.

The V and J genes are TRBV10-3 and TRBJ1-2; 7 nucleotides align to TRBD1. V gave up 11 bases and J gave up 2 bases; unmatched junction bases: 5. CDR1 is ENHRY, CDR2 SYGVKD, per germline. There are 12 residues in the CDR3. Here the CDR3 DNA reads TGTGCCTGCGGGACAGAGAACTATGGCTACACCTTC. It codes for CACGTENYGYTF.

This clonotype has only a few counts. In DNA form, the CDR3 reads TGTGCCAGCAGCCTTTCCGGACAGGGGAGGGCCGAGCAGTACTTC. As protein: CASSLSGQGRAEQYF. This chain links TRBV3-1 with TRBJ2-7; the match to TRBD1 covers 9 bases. V was pared by 4 bases and J by 6 bases, with 10 bases of the junction left unmatched. This CDR3 spans 15 amino acids. CDR1 and CDR2 (germline): LGHDT, YNNKEL (reference sequence).

The genes are TRBV20-1 and TRBJ1-1, with D maybe TRBD1 (5 bases). Trimming pared 2 bases from V and 3 bases from J, leaving 16 bases between. This CDR3 comprises 15 residues. Germline V lookup: CDR1 DFQATT, CDR2 SNEGSKA (reference sequence). The CDR3 sequence is CSARRSQGAYTEAFF. As DNA, the CDR3 is TGCAGTGCTAGAAGGTCCCAGGGTGCGTACACTGAAGCTTTCTTT.

The chain is built from TRBV27 and TRBJ1-1; 9 bases are shared with TRBD1. Trimming removed 4 bases from V and 8 bases from J; junction bases left unmatched: 5. Germline assignment: CDR1 MNHEY and CDR2 SMNVEV (reference sequence). The length of the CDR3 is 13 residues. CDR3 sequence reads: CASSWGTGKEAFF. The DNA for the CDR3 is TGTGCCAGCAGTTGGGGGACAGGGAAAGAAGCTTTCTTT.

The chain links TRBV20-1 to TRBJ2-1; D is unresolved. CDR1 is DFQATT and CDR2 is SNEGSKA in the germline V gene (reference sequence). CDR3 length: 15 residues. With 6 bases removed from V and 0 bases from J, the gap between germline ends came to 15 bases. CDR3 protein: CSAHHGVSSYNEQFF. The CDR3 DNA is TGCAGTGCCCACCACGGCGTGAGCTCCTACAATGAGCAGTTCTTC.

The chain combines TRBV7-3 with TRBJ2-1; 9 positions agree with TRBD2. The ends lost 2 bases at V and 8 bases at J; junction bases unmatched: 10. The CDR3 contains 16 residues. CDR1 is SGHTA, CDR2 FQGTGA, per germline. The CDR3 is CASSLRGGALVDEQFF. Here the CDR3 DNA reads TGTGCCAGCAGCTTACGCGGGGGGGCCCTTGTGGATGAGCAGTTCTTC.

This sequence joins TRBV4-1 and TRBJ2-1; D unclear. CDR3 length: 16 residues. CDR1 is MGHRA, CDR2 YSYEKL, per germline. Trimming pared 1 base from V and 5 bases from J, leaving 15 bases between. DNA for the CDR3: TGCGCCAGCAGCCAAGGGTTACTCCCCCCAGACAATGAGCAGTTCTTC. Its protein is CASSQGLLPPDNEQFF.

Only a few counts were recorded for this clonotype. J is TRBJ2-1 and V is TRBV5-1, with 8 bases identical to TRBD2. CDR3 length: 17 residues. After removal of 3 bases from V and 5 bases from J, the junction contained 13 bases not matched to a gene. Germline-derived CDR1 and CDR2 are SGHRS and YFSETQ. CDR3 in amino acids: CASSWKWGSGIDNEQFF. The CDR3 DNA reads TGCGCCAGCAGCTGGAAGTGGGGTAGCGGGATAGACAATGAGCAGTTCTTC.

The V and J genes are TRBV12-3 or TRBV12-4 and TRBJ2-1; D is perhaps TRBD2 (5 bases). The length of the CDR3 is 12 residues. The V and J ends lost 0 bases and 12 bases respectively, with 9 bases between them. CDR3 loop: CASSLARDRQFF. CDR3 DNA: TGTGCCAGCAGTTTAGCGAGGGATAGGCAGTTCTTC.

This clonotype was seen a few times. The chain's CDR3 is CSVVAGNQPQHF. For the CDR3, the DNA is TGCAGCGTTGTGGCAGGGAATCAGCCCCAGCATTTT. The rearrangement uses TRBV29-1 and TRBJ1-5; maybe TRBD1 (5 bases). There are 12 residues in the CDR3. Germline CDR1 reads SQVTM; CDR2 reads ANQGSEA. Deletions cut 4 bases from V and 4 bases from J, with 8 bases between.

V usage is TRBV3-1 and J usage is TRBJ1-2, with D perhaps matching TRBD1 (6 bases). Germline-derived CDR1 and CDR2 are LGHDT and YNNKEL (reference sequence). This CDR3 is built from 12 residues. Trimming stripped 6 bases from V and 8 bases from J, with 13 bases between. Here the CDR3 reads CASRAGGAGYTF. CDR3 coding DNA: TGTGCCAGCAGGGCCGGGGGGGCAGGCTACACCTTC.

This clonotype was detected once. The chain recombines TRBV9 with TRBJ1-3; D call uncertain. This CDR3 has 12 amino acids. Trimming stripped 1 base from V and 2 bases from J, with 1 base between. CDR1 is SGDLS and CDR2 is YYNGEE in the germline V gene. The CDR3 DNA reads as TGTGCCAGCAGCGTACCTGGAAACACCATATATTTT. This translates into CASSVPGNTIYF.

This clonotype occurred a few times. The CDR3 loop is CASSAGGSIVDTQYF. CDR3 nucleotides: TGTGCCAGCAGTGCAGGCGGGAGCATTGTAGATACGCAGTATTTT. The V call is TRBV2, the J call TRBJ2-3; 7 bases line up with TRBD2. From germline, CDR1 is SNHLY and CDR2 FYNNEI. V was clipped by 4 bases and J by 5 bases; unmatched bases: 9. The CDR3 length is 15 residues.

The chain combines TRBV4-1 with TRBJ1-1, with a possible D match to TRBD1 (5 bases). The CDR3 spans 14 residues. Germline CDR1 reads MGHRA; CDR2 reads YSYEKL. Trimming removed 1 base from V and 4 bases from J, with 10 bases in between. The CDR3 coding sequence is TGCGCCAGCAGCCAAGCAAGGGGTGGCACTGAAGCTTTCTTT. This gives the protein CASSQARGGTEAFF.

The rearrangement joins TRBV21-1 to TRBJ2-1; the D segment call TRBD2 is taken from the table without a DNA check. TRBV21-1 is a pseudogene locus. The CDR3 sequence is 13 residues long. The CDR3 DNA reads as TGTGCCAGCAGGAGAGAGCGGGGGAGAGAGCAGTTCTTC. It specifies CASRRERGREQFF.

V is TRBV7-9 and J is TRBJ2-3; maybe TRBD2 (5 bases). Per the germline V gene, CDR1 is SEHNR and CDR2 is FQNEAQ (reference sequence). CDR3 length: 12 residues. V shed 9 bases and J shed 2 bases, with 9 bases lying between them. The CDR3 sequence is CASCRDTDTQYF. CDR3 bases: TGTGCCAGTTGCCGGGACACAGATACGCAGTATTTT.

The chain is built from TRBV7-3 and TRBJ2-2; D unclear. The CDR3 has 16 residues. V shed 2 bases and J shed 0 bases, with 10 bases lying between them. Looked up from germline, CDR1 is SGHTA and CDR2 is FQGTGA. The CDR3 here is CASSLESAANTGELFF. DNA of the CDR3: TGTGCCAGCAGCTTAGAGAGCGCAGCGAACACCGGGGAGCTGTTTTTT.

This clonotype has only a few counts. This rearrangement joins TRBV4-2 to TRBJ2-1; 7 bases line up with TRBD2. V was clipped by 4 bases and J by 4 bases; unmatched bases: 10. The CDR3 is made up of 16 amino acids. CDR1 and CDR2 (germline): LGHNA, YNFKEQ. CDR3 nucleotides: TGTGCCAGCAGCCCAACTGGGGGAGGGTTGTACAATGAGCAGTTCTTC. Amino acids: CASSPTGGGLYNEQFF.

This clonotype has a count of ten or more. A junction end diverges from the germline sequence, so it may reflect a read error. J is TRBJ1-5 and V is TRBV5-1; D remains ambiguous. There are 14 residues in the CDR3. CDR1 is SGHRS, CDR2 YFSETQ, per germline. The CDR3 region has the DNA TGTGCCAGCAGTTTAGAAGGGAGCAATCAGCCCCAGCATTTT. It translates to CASSLEGSNQPQHF.

This clonotype occurred a few times. This chain joins TRBV5-1 and TRBJ2-1; 9 bases fit TRBD2. Germline V lookup: CDR1 SGHRS, CDR2 YFSETQ. This CDR3 is built from 17 residues. V was clipped by 4 bases and J by 3 bases; unmatched bases: 11. The DNA for the CDR3 is TGCGCCAGCAGCCATCCCCCCGGGACTAGCATCTACAATGAGCAGTTCTTC. The encoded protein is CASSHPPGTSIYNEQFF.

The V and J genes are TRBV7-9 and TRBJ1-1; D gene uncertain. The germline CDR1 and CDR2 sequences are SEHNR and FQNEAQ (reference sequence). Trimming shortened V by 4 bases and J by 3 bases, and 12 bases separated the two germline ends. The CDR3 covers 14 residues. CDR3 in DNA: TGTGCCAGCAGCTCCGTTCTACTTGACACTGAAGCTTTCTTT. Encoded protein: CASSSVLLDTEAFF.

This chain links TRBV7-9 with TRBJ1-1; the D is unclear. The CDR3 extends over 14 amino acids. V was shortened by 0 bases and J by 3 bases, with 8 bases between the two germline ends. Germline values: CDR1 SEHNR, CDR2 FQNEAQ (reference sequence). CDR3 sequence reads: CASSLAGWDTEAFF. CDR3 nucleotides: TGTGCCAGCAGCTTAGCAGGGTGGGACACTGAAGCTTTCTTT.

The chain combines TRBV7-2 with TRBJ2-1, with D unresolved. CDR3 length equals 13 residues. Trimming stripped 1 base from V and 10 bases from J, with 11 bases between. From germline, CDR1 is SGHTA and CDR2 FQGNSA. Here the CDR3 reads CASSLERVAEQFF. CDR3 DNA: TGTGCCAGCAGCTTAGAAAGGGTCGCGGAGCAGTTCTTC.

This clonotype appeared a few times. This rearrangement joins TRBV12-5 to TRBJ2-5, with 7 bases identical to TRBD2. V trimming: 6 bases; J trimming: 6 bases; junction bases outside the gene matches: 7. Germline assignment: CDR1 LGHNT and CDR2 FRNRAP. CDR3 size: 13 residues. In DNA form, the CDR3 reads TGTGCTAGTGGGAAGCAGGGAGGGCAGACCCAGTACTTC. This gives the protein CASGKQGGQTQYF.

This clonotype came up many times. V gene TRBV29-1 combines with J gene TRBJ2-7; 11 positions match TRBD2. The V segment lost 7 bases and the J segment 4 bases; nucleotides outside the gene matches: 6. The CDR3 spans 13 residues. CDR1 and CDR2 from the germline V gene are SQVTM and ANQGSEA. CDR3 protein: CSAMTSGIYEQYF. CDR3 bases: TGCAGCGCTATGACTAGCGGGATATACGAGCAGTACTTC.

V usage is TRBV20-1 and J usage is TRBJ2-3; D is undetermined. The germline CDR1 and CDR2 sequences are DFQATT and SNEGSKA (reference sequence). CDR3 length: 10 amino acids. V dropped 3 bases and J dropped 6 bases, with 4 bases sitting between them. CDR3 bases: TGCAGTGCTAGTTACGATACGCAGTATTTT. Translation: CSASYDTQYF.